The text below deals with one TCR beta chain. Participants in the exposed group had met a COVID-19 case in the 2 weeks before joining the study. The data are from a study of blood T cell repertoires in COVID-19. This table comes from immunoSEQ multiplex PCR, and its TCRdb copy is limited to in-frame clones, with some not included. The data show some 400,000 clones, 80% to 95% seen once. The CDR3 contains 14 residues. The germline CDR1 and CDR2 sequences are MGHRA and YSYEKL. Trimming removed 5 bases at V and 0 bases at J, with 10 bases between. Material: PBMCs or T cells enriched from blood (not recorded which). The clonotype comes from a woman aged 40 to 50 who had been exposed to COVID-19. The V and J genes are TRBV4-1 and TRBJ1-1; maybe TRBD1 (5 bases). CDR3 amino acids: CASSDGGMNTEAFF. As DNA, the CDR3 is TGCGCCAGCAGCGACGGGGGTATGAACACTGAAGCTTTCTTT.